This T cell receptor (beta chain) came from a study of CD4 T cells in relation to SARS-CoV-2 and coronaviruses. Background on the study: ViraFEST: approximately 10-day antigen culture of PBMCs, then TCR beta CDR3 sequencing. No peptide or an HIV-1 Nef peptide pool served as negative control.

The CDR3 is made up of 12 amino acids. Germline loops: CDR1 LNHDA, CDR2 SQIVND (reference sequence). With V trimmed by 4 bases and J by 15 bases, 8 bases remained unmatched. The unexposed donors gave CD4+ T cells in 2011-2018, prior to COVID-19. CD4+ T cells were isolated from the cells after around 9 days of culture. Unexposed-donor CD4+ T cells were probed with SARS-CoV-2 S/N and four cold-coronavirus spikes, cells permitting. For this clone: Antigen specificity is unknown.

The data were produced by immunoSEQ multiplex PCR, yet TCRdb's version contains in-frame clones alone and is incomplete. Of around 11,000 clones listed, roughly 84% are singletons. This chain joins TRBV19 and TRBJ1-5; TRBD1 matches 8 bases. The clonotype was recovered from a human donor in good health. The specimen was CD4+ T cells from PBMCs, cultured in vitro. The CDR3: CASSNGQGLMHF. CDR3 DNA sequence: TGTGCCAGTAGTAACGGACAGGGCCTCATGCATTTT.